The clone carrying this T cell receptor beta chain was seen only once. Its specificity is unknown. TCRdb re-derived calls from the 5' RACE reads in MiXCR, one entry per CDR3 protein. The table includes approximately 400,000 distinct CDR3 sequences, 15% to 20% detected once. This sample stems from a study of CD8 T cells in ankylosing spondylitis. Study observations and caveats: Characteristic, it appeared, of ankylosing spondylitis blood was a TCR beta motif of about eight highly homologous variants.

The CDR3 runs 14 residues. CDR1 GTSNPN and CDR2 SVGIG come from the germline V gene (reference sequence). With 4 bases removed from V and 2 bases from J, the gap between germline ends came to 11 bases. Material for sequencing was blood, either unsorted or a sorted T cell fraction (not recorded which). This clonotype was sampled from a male donor with ankylosing spondylitis. The gene calls are TRBV30 and TRBJ2-2; D may correspond to TRBD1 or TRBD2 (6 bases each). The CDR3 is CAWNRDLNTGELFF. DNA of the CDR3: TGTGCCTGGAACAGGGACTTAAACACCGGGGAGCTGTTTTTT.